This T cell receptor beta chain derives from a study of T cell responses to AZD1222 COVID-19 vaccine (dated by TCRdb to the early 2020s). For context, the study as a whole: A total of about 240 trial participants underwent TCR sequencing, of whom some 210 received two doses of AZD1222 and approximately 25 received two doses of the MenACWY control vaccine. Trial participants were enrolled into age subgroups of 18-55, 56-69 and 70-plus years, which contained about 150, 27 and 61 TCR-sequenced participants, respectively.

The CDR3 regions of human TCRbeta chains were subjected to immunosequencing. The source study handled its data this way. Repertoire TCRs were matched against a reference library of SARS-CoV-2-specific TCRs generated with the MIRA antigen-specificity platform. Breadth meant the fraction of unique TCRs that were SARS-CoV-2-associated, whereas depth meant the fraction of total T cells that were SARS-CoV-2-associated. Each spike-specific TCR was assigned to its reactive spike region and to a CD4 or CD8 class using the MIRA data. Log10-transformed breadth and depth values were compared by one-way ANOVA with Sidak's multiple comparisons tests. TCRdb re-hosts the immuneACCESS table, in-frame sequences only. Its copies lack some clones; in the studies checked, an unresolved V gene accounts for under half of them, and the cause for the rest is not known. The D gene and trimming were derived from the DNA, and the V and J assignments and clone size from that table. This sample comprises about 72,000 clones, about nine tenths of them detected only once. The leading ten clones occupy about 28% of the sample.

According to the study, the label for this sample's time point signals: about 28 days (+/-7) after the second vaccine dose. Because spike-specific TCR depth and breadth did not differ between the two schedules, AZD1222 recipients who got a second dose at roughly 4 weeks were pooled with those who got a second dose at roughly 12 weeks. Samples from vaccinated people were obtained from the UK trials COV001 and COV002, which included a single-blind randomized controlled phase 2/3 trial of AZD1222 (ChAdOx1 nCoV-19) in healthy adults. For TCRbeta chain sequencing, PBMC samples were collected from trial participants at day 0 and at day 28 after the second dose. Points on this clone: Its antigen is still unknown. Per-nucleotide qualities are absent, and no much larger clonotype sits a single base away.

General findings and caveats noted by the study authors: Conclusions about previously exposed vaccinees are limited because only a handful of AZD1222 recipients were SARS-CoV-2 seropositive at baseline. Nearly half of unique spike-specific TCRs reportedly recognized epitopes outside regions mutated in the B.1.351 and B.1.1.7 variants. The 56-69-year group was small, and its depth increase did not reach significance, likely because of low power. Because no samples from the day 14 peak response were available, repertoires could be characterized only after the peak T cell response. After two AZD1222 doses, spike-specific TCR breadth and depth were significantly higher than at day 0 and than in MenACWY recipients. The whole spike protein was spanned by vaccine-associated CD4 TCRs, and dominant responses were seen in regions 160-218 and 743-854. Participants were mostly white British, with more females than males. The authors suggested clonal diversity may have been underestimated.

CDR1 and CDR2 (ENHRY, SYGVKD) derive from the germline V gene. V and J are truncated by 3 bases and 1 base respectively, leaving an intervening sequence of 12 bases. From cysteine to phenylalanine, the CDR3 is 15 amino acids long. Only the CDR3 DNA stays, 45 bases, in frame from base 1. The clonotype comes from an adult who received the AZD1222 COVID-19 vaccine. The specimen was peripheral blood, collected 28 days after the second AZD1222 dose. The V and J segments used are TRBV10-3 and TRBJ1-1; a weak D assignment points to TRBD1 (5 bases agree). The DNA sequence is TGTGCCATCAGTGACCTCGGGGCCCAGAACACTGAAGCTTTCTTT. This translates into CAISDLGAQNTEAFF.